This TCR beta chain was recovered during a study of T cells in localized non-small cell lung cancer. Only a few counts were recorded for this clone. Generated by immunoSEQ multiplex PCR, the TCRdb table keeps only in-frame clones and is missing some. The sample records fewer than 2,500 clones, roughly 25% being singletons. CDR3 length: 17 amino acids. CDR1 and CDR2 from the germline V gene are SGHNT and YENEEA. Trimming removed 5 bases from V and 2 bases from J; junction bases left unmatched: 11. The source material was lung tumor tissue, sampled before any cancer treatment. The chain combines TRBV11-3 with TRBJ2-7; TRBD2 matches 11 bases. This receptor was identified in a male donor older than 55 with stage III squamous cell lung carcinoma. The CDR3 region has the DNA TGTGCCAGCAGCCCACCCCTAACTAGCGGGAGACCCTACGAGCAGTACTTC. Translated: CASSPPLTSGRPYEQYF.